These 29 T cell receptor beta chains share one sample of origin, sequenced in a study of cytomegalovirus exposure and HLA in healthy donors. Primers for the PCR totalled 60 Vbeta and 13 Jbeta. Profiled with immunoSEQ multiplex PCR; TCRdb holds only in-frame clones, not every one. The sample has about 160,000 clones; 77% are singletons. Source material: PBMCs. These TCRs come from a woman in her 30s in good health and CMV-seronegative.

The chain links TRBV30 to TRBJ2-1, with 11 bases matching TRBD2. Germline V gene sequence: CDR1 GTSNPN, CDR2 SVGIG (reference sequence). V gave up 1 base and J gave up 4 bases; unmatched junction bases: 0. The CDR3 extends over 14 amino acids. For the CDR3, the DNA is TGTGCCTGGAGTGGACTAGCGGGGTACAATGAGCAGTTCTTC. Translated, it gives CAWSGLAGYNEQFF.

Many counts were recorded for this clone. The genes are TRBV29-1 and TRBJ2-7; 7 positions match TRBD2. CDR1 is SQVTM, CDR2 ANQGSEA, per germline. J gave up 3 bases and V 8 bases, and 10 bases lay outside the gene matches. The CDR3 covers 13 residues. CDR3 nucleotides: TGCAGCAGTGGGAGCGGGGAAGGCTACGAGCAGTACTTC. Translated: CSSGSGEGYEQYF.

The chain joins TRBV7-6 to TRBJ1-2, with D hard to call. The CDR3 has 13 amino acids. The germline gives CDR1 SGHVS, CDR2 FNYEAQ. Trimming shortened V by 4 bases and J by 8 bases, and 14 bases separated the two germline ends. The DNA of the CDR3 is TGTGCCAGCAGCTCGCTGGCAGGAGGCGGCTACACCTTC. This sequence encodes CASSSLAGGGYTF.

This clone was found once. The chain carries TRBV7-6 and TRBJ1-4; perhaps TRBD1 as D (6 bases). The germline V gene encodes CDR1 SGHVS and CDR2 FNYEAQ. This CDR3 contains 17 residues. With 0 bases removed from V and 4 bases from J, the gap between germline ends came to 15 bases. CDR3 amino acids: CASSLAVDRSSNEKLFF. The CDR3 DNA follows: TGTGCCAGCAGCTTAGCCGTCGACAGGTCAAGTAATGAAAAACTGTTTTTT.

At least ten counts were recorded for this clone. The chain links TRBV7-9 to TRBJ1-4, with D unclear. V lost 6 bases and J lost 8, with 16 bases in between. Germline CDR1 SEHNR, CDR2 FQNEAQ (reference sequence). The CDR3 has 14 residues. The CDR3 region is CASRAGVVTEKLFF. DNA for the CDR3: TGTGCCAGCAGGGCGGGAGTTGTGACGGAAAAACTGTTTTTT.

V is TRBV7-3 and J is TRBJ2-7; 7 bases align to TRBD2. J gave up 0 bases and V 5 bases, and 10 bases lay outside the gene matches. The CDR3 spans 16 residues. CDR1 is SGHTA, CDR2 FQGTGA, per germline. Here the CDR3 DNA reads TGTGCCAGCAGCCGCCACGCGGGAGCGAGCTCCTACGAGCAGTACTTC. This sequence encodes CASSRHAGASSYEQYF.

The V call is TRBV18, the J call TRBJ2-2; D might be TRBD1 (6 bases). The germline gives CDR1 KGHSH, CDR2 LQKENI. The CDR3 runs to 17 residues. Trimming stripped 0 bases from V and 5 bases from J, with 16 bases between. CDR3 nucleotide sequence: TGTGCCAGCTCACCACCGAACAGGGTGAAATCGACCGGGGAGCTGTTTTTT. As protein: CASSPPNRVKSTGELFF.

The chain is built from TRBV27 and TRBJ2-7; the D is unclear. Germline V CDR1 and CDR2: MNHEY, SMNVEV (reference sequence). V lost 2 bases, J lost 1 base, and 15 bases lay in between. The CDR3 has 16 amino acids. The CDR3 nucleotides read TGTGCCAGCAGTTTAGGGCCTATTGACATATCCTACGAGCAGTACTTC. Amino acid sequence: CASSLGPIDISYEQYF.

The CDR3 reads CASSLALGQYGYTF. The DNA for the CDR3 is TGTGCCAGCAGCTTAGCGCTGGGACAGTATGGCTACACCTTC. The chain carries TRBV7-6 and TRBJ1-2; 7 bases are shared with TRBD1. The CDR3 extends over 14 amino acids. Germline CDR1 is SGHVS and CDR2 is FNYEAQ. V was clipped by 0 bases and J by 5 bases; unmatched bases: 3.

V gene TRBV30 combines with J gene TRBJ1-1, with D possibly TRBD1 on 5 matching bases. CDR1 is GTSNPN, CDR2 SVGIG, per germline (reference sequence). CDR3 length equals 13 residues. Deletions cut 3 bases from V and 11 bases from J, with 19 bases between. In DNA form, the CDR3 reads TGTGCCTGGAGATCCACGATCTGGGGGGAGGCTTTCTTT. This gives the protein CAWRSTIWGEAFF.

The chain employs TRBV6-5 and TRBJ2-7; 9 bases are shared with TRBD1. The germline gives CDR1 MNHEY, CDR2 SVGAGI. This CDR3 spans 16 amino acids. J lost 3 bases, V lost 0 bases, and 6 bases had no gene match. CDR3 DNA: TGTGCCAGCAGTTACTCAGCCAGGACAGGGGTCTACGAGCAGTACTTC. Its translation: CASSYSARTGVYEQYF.

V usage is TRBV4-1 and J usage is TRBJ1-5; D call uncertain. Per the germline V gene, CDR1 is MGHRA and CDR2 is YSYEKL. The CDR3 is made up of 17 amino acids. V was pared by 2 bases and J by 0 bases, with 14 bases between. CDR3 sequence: CASSQTRLRDSNQPQHF. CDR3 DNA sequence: TGCGCCAGCAGCCAAACTCGGTTGAGGGATAGCAATCAGCCCCAGCATTTT.

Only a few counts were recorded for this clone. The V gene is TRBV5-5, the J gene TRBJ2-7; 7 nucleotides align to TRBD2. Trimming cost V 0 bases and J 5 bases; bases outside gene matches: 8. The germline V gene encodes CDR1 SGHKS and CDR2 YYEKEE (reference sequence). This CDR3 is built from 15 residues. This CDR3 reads CASSLAWGEGDEQYF. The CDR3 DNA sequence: TGTGCCAGCAGCTTGGCCTGGGGGGAGGGCGACGAGCAGTACTTC. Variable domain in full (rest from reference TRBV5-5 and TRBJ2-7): DAGVTQSPTHLIKTRGQQVTLRCSPISGHKSVSWYQQVLGQGPQFIFQYYEKEERGRGNFPDRFSARQFPNYSSELNVNALLLGDSALYLCASSLAWGEGDEQYFGPGTRLTVT.

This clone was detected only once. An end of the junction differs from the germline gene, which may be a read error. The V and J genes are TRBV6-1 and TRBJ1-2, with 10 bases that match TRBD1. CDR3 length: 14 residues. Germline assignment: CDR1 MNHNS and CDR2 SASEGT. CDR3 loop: CASIRDRGYYGYPF. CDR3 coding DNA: TGTGCCAGCATTAGGGACAGGGGCTACTATGGCTACCCCTTC.

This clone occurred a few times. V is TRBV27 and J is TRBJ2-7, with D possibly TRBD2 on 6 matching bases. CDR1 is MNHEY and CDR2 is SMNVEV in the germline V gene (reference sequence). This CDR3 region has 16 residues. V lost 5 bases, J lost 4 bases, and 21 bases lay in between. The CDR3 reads CASSPYIGTGGYEQYF. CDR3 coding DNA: TGTGCCAGCAGTCCATATATTGGGACTGGGGGGTACGAGCAGTACTTC.

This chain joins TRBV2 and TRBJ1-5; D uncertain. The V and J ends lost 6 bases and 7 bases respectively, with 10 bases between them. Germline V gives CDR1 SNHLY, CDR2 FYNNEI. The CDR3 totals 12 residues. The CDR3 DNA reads TGTGCCAGCAGAACGGGGTCACAGCCCCAGCATTTT. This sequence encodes CASRTGSQPQHF. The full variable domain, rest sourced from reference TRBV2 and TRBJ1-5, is EPEVTQTPSHQVTQMGQEVILRCVPISNHLYFYWYRQILGQKVEFLVSFYNNEISEKSEIFDDQFSVERPDGSNFTLKIRSTKLEDSAMYFCASRTGSQPQHFGDGTRLSIL.

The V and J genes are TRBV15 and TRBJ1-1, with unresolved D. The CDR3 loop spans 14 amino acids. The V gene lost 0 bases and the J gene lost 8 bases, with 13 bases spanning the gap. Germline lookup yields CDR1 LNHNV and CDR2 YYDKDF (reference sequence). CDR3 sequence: CATSRDPAGGEAFF. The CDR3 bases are TGTGCCACCAGCAGAGACCCAGCTGGCGGGGAAGCTTTCTTT.

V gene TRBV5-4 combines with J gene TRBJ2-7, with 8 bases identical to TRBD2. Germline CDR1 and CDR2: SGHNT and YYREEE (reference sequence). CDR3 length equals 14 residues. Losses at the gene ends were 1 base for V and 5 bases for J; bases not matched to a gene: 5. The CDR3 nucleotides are TGTGCCAGCAGCTTGAGCGGGAGCGGCAACGAGCAGTACTTC. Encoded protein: CASSLSGSGNEQYF.

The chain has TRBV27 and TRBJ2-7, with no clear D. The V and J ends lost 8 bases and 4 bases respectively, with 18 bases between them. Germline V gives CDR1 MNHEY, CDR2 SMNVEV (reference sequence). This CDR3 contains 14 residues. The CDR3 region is CASGLARGLYEQYF. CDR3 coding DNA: TGTGCCAGCGGATTGGCCCGTGGGCTTTACGAGCAGTACTTC.

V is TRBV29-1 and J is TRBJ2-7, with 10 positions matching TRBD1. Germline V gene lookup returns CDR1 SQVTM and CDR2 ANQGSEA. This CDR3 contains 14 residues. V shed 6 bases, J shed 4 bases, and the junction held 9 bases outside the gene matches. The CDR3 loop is CSVRGQGGGYEQYF. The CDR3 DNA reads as TGCAGCGTAAGAGGACAGGGGGGTGGATACGAGCAGTACTTC.

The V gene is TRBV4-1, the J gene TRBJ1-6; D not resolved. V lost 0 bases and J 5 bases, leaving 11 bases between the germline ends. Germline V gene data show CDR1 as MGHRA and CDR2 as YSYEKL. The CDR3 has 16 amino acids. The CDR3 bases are TGCGCCAGCAGCCAAGACACGGACTCTAATAATTCACCCCTCCACTTT. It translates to CASSQDTDSNNSPLHF.

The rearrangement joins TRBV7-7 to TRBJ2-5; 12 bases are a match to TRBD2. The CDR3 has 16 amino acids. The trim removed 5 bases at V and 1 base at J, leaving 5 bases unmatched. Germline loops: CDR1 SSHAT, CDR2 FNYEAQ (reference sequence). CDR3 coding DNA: TGTGCCAGCAGCCCCGGACTAGCGGGGATCCAAGAGACCCAGTACTTC. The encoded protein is CASSPGLAGIQETQYF.

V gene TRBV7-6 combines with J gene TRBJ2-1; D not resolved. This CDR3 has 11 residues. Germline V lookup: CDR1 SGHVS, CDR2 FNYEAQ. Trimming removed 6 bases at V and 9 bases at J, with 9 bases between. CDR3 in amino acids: CASSNWFEQFF. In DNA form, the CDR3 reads TGTGCCAGCAGTAACTGGTTTGAGCAGTTCTTC.

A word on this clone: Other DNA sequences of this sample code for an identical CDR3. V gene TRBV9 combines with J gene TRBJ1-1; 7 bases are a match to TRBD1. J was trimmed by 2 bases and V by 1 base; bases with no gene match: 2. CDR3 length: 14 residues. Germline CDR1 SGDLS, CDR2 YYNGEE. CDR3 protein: CASSVQGGNTEAFF. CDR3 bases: TGTGCCAGCAGCGTACAGGGGGGTAACACTGAAGCTTTCTTT. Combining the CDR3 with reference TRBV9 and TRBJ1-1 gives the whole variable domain DSGVTQTPKHLITATGQRVTLRCSPRSGDLSVYWYQQSLDQGLQFLIQYYNGEERAKGNILERFSAQQFPDLHSELNLSSLELGDSALYFCASSVQGGNTEAFFGQGTRLTVV.

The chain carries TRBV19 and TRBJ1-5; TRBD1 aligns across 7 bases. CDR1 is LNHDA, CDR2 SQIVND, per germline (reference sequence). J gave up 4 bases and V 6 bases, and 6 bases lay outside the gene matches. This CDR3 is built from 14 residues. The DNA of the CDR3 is TGTGCCAGTAGCCTCGACAGGGTGAATCAGCCCCAGCATTTT. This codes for CASSLDRVNQPQHF.

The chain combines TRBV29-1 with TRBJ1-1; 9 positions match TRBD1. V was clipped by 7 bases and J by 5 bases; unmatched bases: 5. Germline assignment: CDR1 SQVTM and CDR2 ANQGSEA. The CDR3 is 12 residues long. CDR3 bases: TGCAGCGCCTGGGACAGGGTGACTGAAGCTTTCTTT. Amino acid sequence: CSAWDRVTEAFF.

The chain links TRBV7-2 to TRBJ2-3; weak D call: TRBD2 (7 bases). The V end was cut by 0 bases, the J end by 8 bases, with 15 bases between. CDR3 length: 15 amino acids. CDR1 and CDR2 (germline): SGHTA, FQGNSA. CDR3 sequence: CASSLAGGRGSTQYF. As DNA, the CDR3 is TGTGCCAGCAGCTTAGCGGGGGGGCGAGGGAGTACGCAGTATTTT.

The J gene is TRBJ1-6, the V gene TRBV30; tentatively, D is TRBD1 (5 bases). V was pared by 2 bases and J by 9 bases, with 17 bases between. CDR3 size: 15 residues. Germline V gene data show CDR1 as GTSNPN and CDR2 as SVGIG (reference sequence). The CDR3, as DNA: TGTGCCTGGAGTTCCCTCGACAGCGAAGTTTCACCCCTCCACTTT. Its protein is CAWSSLDSEVSPLHF.

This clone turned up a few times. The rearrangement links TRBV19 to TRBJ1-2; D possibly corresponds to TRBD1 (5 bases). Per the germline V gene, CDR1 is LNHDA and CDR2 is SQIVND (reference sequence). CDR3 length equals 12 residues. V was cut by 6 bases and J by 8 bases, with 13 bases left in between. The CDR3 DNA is TGTGCCAGTAGAGGAGGGGCCCAGGGCTACACCTTC. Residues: CASRGGAQGYTF.